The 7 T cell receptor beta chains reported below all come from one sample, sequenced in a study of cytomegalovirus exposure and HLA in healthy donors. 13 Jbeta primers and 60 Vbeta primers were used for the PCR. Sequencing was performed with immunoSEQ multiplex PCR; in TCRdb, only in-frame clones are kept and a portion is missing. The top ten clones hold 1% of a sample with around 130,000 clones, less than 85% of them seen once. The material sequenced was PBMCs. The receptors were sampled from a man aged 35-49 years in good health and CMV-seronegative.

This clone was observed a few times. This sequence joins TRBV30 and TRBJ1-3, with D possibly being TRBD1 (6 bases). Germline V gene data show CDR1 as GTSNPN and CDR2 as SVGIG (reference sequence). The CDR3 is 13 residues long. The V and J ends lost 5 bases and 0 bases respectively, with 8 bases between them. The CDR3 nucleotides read TGTGCCTGGGACAGGAGCTCTGGAAACACCATATATTTT. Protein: CAWDRSSGNTIYF.

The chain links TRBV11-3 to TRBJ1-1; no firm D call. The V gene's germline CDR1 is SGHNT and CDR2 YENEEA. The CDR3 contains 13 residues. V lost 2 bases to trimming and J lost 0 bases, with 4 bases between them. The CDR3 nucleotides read TGTGCCAGCAGCTTACTAGTGAACACTGAAGCTTTCTTT. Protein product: CASSLLVNTEAFF.

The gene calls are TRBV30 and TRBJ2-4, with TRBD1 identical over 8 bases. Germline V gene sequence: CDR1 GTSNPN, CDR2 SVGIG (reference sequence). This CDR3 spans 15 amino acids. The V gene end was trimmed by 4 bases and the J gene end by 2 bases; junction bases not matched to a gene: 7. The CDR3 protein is CAWKSHRGSKNIQYF. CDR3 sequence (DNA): TGTGCCTGGAAAAGTCACAGGGGGTCCAAAAACATTCAGTACTTC.

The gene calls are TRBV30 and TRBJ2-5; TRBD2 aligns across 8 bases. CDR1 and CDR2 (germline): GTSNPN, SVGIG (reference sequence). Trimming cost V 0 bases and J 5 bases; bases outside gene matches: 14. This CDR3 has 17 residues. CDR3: CAWSVGLAGTTWETQYF. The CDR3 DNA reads TGTGCCTGGAGTGTGGGTCTAGCGGGCACTACCTGGGAGACCCAGTACTTC.

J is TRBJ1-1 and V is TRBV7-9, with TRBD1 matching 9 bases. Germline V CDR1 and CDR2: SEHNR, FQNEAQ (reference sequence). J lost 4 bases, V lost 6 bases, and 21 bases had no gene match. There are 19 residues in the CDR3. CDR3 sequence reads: CASSYQNDRGALQPTEAFF. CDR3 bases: TGTGCCAGCAGTTACCAGAATGACAGGGGGGCCTTACAACCCACTGAAGCTTTCTTT.

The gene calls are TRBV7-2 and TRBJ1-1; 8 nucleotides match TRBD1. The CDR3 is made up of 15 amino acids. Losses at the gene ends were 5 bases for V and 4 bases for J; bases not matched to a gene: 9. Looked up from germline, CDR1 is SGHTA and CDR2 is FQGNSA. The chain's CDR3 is CASSPRTGLSTEAFF. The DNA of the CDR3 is TGTGCCAGCAGCCCTAGGACAGGGTTGAGCACTGAAGCTTTCTTT.

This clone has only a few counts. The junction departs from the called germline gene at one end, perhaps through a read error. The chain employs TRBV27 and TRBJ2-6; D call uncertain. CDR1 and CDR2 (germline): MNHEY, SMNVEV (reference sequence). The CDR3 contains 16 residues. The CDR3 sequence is CAISPIQVSGANVLTF. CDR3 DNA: TGTGCCATCAGTCCCATCCAGGTCTCTGGGGCCAACGTCCTGACTTTC.